This T cell receptor (beta chain) derives from a study of T cell repertoires in aging, cancer and after chemotherapy. On the study more broadly: Donor ages fell into six groups from 30 or younger up to 70 or older. Pre- and post-chemotherapy samples were paired from chronic lymphocytic leukemia patients treated with fludarabine- or bendamustine-based regimens. Study-level results: Hematological cancer patients had lymphoid organ infiltration that may impair thymic emigration or T cell expansion. Healthy donors lost TCR diversity with age mainly through richness, cancer patients through richness and evenness.

The template was genomic DNA from peripheral blood, not RNA. Regarding this clonotype: Its antigen is undetermined.

Multiplex touch-down PCR with TRB-A/B primers amplified rearranged V-D-J TRB sequences. TCRdb processed the multiplex PCR reads anew with MiXCR; each CDR3 protein has one entry. Among over a thousand distinct CDR3 sequences listed, about 31% were seen once. Germline loops: CDR1 SGHRS, CDR2 YFSETQ. This CDR3 contains 15 residues. Between the trimmed V and J ends, which lost 4 bases and 5 bases, there was a span of 18 bases. The sample was blood. The chain is built from TRBV5-1 and TRBJ2-5; D may be TRBD1 (5 bases). The sequence came from a human donor with a blood cancer. CDR3 coding DNA: TGCGCCAGCAGCCCCCAGGTGGGGCCAGACGAGACCCAGTACTTC. Protein product: CASSPQVGPDETQYF.